The source of this TCR beta chain is a study of T cell responses to AZD1222 COVID-19 vaccine. Study-level points and caveats: Vaccine-associated CD4 TCRs spanned spike, dominant at 160-218 and 743-854. Donors in the cohort were predominantly white British and more often female, and clonal diversity was possibly underestimated.

There are 14 residues in the CDR3. Germline assignment: CDR1 LNHDA and CDR2 SQIVND (reference sequence). Between the trimmed V and J ends, which lost 8 bases and 2 bases, there was a span of 15 bases. With regard to this clone: Antigen unknown.

Assay used: immunoSEQ multiplex PCR; TCRdb lists only in-frame clones, some missing. This sample has about 200,000 clones, with roughly 92% found just once. The rearrangement links TRBV19 to TRBJ2-5; D perhaps matches TRBD1 (6 bases). The TCR comes from an adult in good health. The input for sequencing was peripheral blood, taken on day 0 of AZD1222 vaccination. The CDR3 loop reads CASGPGQVQETQYF. In nucleotides, the CDR3 is TGTGCCAGTGGACCGGGACAAGTTCAAGAGACCCAGTACTTC.